This T cell receptor (beta chain) was captured in a study of cytomegalovirus exposure and HLA in healthy donors. The study ran its PCR with 60 Vbeta and 13 Jbeta primers. Per the original data handling: In a later analysis, of approximately 81 million unique beta chains, around 11 million appeared in at least two donors. The repertoire was sequenced with immunoSEQ multiplex PCR; TCRdb's copy has only in-frame clones and lacks some. Clonal size and the V and J genes are those of that table, whereas D and trimming came from the DNA. Among 85,000 to 120,000 clones, about 70% were seen once, and the ten largest hold 0.65% to 0.85%. Findings and caveats of the study: V- and J-gene trimming in TCR beta was tied to a missense DCLRE1C variant by an analysis performed later.

This clone was seen only a few times. The antigen remains undetermined. Germline CDR1 reads SQVTM; CDR2 reads ANQGSEA. J lost 4 bases, V lost 4 bases, and 4 bases had no gene match. This CDR3 has 12 residues. The genes are TRBV29-1 and TRBJ2-7, with 7 bases that match TRBD1. The sequencing sample was made of PBMCs. This clonotype originated in a boy younger than 18 in good health and CMV-seronegative. In DNA form, the CDR3 reads TGCAGCGTTGTAGCAGGGGGTTACGAGCAGTACTTC. Protein: CSVVAGGYEQYF.